These T cell receptor beta chains were read from a single sample in a study of T cells in narcolepsy. Sequencing was performed with immunoSEQ multiplex PCR; in TCRdb, only in-frame clones are kept and a portion is missing. The sample lists approximately 26,000 clones, roughly four fifths seen once, with around 0.98% in the top ten. The sequenced material came from memory (CD45RA-) CD4+ T cells from blood. The receptor set was obtained from a human donor in good health. The CDR3 runs from the conserved cysteine through the conserved F or W. A D gene is named only where the DNA matches it firmly.

v_gene,j_gene,d_gene,CDR3aa,CDR3nt
TRBV7-2,TRBJ1-2,TRBD1,CASSPGQFYGYTF,TGTGCCAGCAGTCCGGGACAGTTCTATGGCTACACCTTC
TRBV27,TRBJ2-2,.,CASNRDGTGELFF,TGTGCCAGCAACAGGGACGGCACCGGGGAGCTGTTTTTT
TRBV10-3,TRBJ2-1,TRBD1,CAISEPGTGDNEQFF,TGTGCCATCAGTGAGCCCGGGACAGGCGACAATGAGCAGTTCTTC
TRBV4-1,TRBJ2-3,.,CASSQALRPSADTQYF,TGCGCCAGCAGCCAAGCCCTTAGACCCTCCGCAGATACGCAGTATTTT
TRBV5-4,TRBJ1-1,.,CASSLKGPNTEAFF,TGTGCCAGCAGCCTTAAGGGACCGAACACTGAAGCTTTCTTT
TRBV5-1,TRBJ1-6,TRBD1,CASSPKGTGNSPLHF,TGCGCCAGCAGCCCAAAGGGGACAGGTAATTCACCCCTCCACTTT
TRBV7-9,TRBJ2-7,TRBD1,CASSLDGTGGYEQYF,TGTGCCAGCAGCTTAGACGGGACAGGGGGCTACGAGCAGTACTTC
TRBV12-5,TRBJ2-7,.,CASVRGGAGVYEQYF,TGTGCCAGTGTTCGAGGGGGCGCGGGGGTCTACGAGCAGTACTTC
TRBV30,TRBJ2-1,.,CAWSVGKGGAQFF,TGTGCCTGGAGTGTAGGGAAGGGGGGTGCGCAGTTCTTC
TRBV9,TRBJ2-2,.,CASSMDVAGELFF,TGTGCCAGCAGCATGGACGTGGCCGGGGAGCTGTTTTTT
TRBV5-1,TRBJ2-7,.,CASSLGGRGAGEQYF,TGCGCCAGCAGCTTGGGGGGTCGGGGGGCTGGCGAGCAGTACTTC
TRBV4-2,TRBJ1-2,.,CASSQLTTGDYGYTF,TGTGCCAGCAGCCAATTGACGACAGGTGACTATGGCTACACCTTC
TRBV27,TRBJ1-2,.,CASSPSGRHGYTF,TGTGCCAGCAGTCCCAGTGGGAGGCATGGCTACACCTTC
TRBV6-5,TRBJ1-2,.,CASSYDPNYGYTF,TGTGCCAGCAGTTACGACCCAAACTATGGCTACACCTTC
TRBV5-1,TRBJ2-7,TRBD1,CASSSGTGVAYEQYF,TGCGCCAGCAGTTCCGGGACAGGGGTGGCCTACGAGCAGTACTTC
TRBV5-8,TRBJ1-1,.,CASSLVATEAFF,TGTGCCAGCAGCTTGGTAGCCACTGAAGCTTTCTTT
TRBV5-1,TRBJ2-2,.,CASSLERTATGELFF,TGCGCCAGCAGCTTGGAGCGGACGGCCACCGGGGAGCTGTTTTTT
TRBV11-2,TRBJ2-2,.,CASSLVKNTGELFF,TGTGCCAGCAGCTTAGTAAAGAACACCGGGGAGCTGTTTTTT
TRBV5-1,TRBJ1-3,TRBD1,CASSFGQASSGNTIYF,TGCGCCAGCAGCTTTGGACAGGCTAGCTCTGGAAACACCATATATTTT
TRBV6-1,TRBJ2-6,.,CASSEAVGSSGANVLTF,TGTGCCAGCAGTGAAGCCGTCGGGAGCTCTGGGGCCAACGTCCTGACTTTC
TRBV30,TRBJ1-5,.,CAWTKTGSNQPQHF,TGTGCCTGGACGAAGACAGGTAGCAATCAGCCCCAGCATTTT
TRBV23-1,TRBJ1-2,.,CASSQSSGKLANYGYTF,TGCGCCAGCAGTCAATCGTCAGGGAAGTTAGCTAACTATGGCTACACCTTC